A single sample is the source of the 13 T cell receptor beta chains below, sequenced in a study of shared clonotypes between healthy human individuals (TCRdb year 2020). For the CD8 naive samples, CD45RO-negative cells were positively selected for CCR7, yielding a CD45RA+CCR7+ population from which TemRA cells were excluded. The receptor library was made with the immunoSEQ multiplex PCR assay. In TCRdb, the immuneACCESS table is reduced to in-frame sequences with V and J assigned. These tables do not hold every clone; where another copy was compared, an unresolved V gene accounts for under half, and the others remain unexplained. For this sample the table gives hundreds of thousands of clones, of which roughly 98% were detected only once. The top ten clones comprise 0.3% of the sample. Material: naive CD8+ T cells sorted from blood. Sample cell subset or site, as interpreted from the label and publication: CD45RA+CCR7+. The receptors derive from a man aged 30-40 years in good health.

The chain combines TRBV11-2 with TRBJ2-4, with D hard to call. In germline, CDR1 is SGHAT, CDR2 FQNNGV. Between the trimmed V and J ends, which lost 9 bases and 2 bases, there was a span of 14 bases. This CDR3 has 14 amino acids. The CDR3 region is CARRVIGTKNIQYF. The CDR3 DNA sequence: TGTGCCAGAAGGGTGATTGGGACCAAAAACATTCAGTACTTC.

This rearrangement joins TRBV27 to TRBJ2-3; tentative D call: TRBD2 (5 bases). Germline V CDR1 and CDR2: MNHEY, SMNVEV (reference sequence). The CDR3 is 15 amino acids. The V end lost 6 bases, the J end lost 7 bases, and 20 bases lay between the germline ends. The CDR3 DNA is TGTGCCAGCAGCTACGGACGGGGTCCCAGGTATACGCAGTATTTT. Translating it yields CASSYGRGPRYTQYF.

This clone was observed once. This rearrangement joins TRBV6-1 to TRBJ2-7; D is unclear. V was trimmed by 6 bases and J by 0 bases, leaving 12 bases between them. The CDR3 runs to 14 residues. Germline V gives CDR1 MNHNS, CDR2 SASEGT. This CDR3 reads CASSPSIPSYEQYF. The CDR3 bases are TGTGCCAGCAGCCCTAGTATTCCCTCCTACGAGCAGTACTTC.

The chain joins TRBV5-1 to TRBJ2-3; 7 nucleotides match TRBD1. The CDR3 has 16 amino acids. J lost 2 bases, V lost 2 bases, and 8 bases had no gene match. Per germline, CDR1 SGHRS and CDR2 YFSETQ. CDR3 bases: TGCGCCAGCAGCTTACGACAGGGTCGGCACACAGATACGCAGTATTTT. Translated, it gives CASSLRQGRHTDTQYF. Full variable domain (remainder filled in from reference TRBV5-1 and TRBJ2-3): KAGVTQTPRYLIKTRGQQVTLSCSPISGHRSVSWYQQTPGQGLQFLFEYFSETQRNKGNFPGRFSGRQFSNSRSEMNVSTLELGDSALYLCASSLRQGRHTDTQYFGPGTRLTVL.

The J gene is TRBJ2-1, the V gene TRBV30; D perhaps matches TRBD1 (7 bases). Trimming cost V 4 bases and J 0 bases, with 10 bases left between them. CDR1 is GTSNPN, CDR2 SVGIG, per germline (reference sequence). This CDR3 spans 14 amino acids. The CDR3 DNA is TGTGCCTGGACAGGGGGGAGCTCCTACAATGAGCAGTTCTTC. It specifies CAWTGGSSYNEQFF.

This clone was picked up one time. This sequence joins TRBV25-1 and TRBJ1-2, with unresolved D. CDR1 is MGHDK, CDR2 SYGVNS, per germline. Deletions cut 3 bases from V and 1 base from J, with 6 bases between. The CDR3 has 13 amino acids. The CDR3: CASSEWSNYGYTF. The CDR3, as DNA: TGTGCCAGCAGTGAGTGGAGTAACTATGGCTACACCTTC.

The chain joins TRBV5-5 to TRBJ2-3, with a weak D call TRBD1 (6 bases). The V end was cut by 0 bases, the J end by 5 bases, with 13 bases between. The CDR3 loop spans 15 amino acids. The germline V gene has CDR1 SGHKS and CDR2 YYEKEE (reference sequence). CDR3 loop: CASSLELTGIDTQYF. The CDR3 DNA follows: TGTGCCAGCAGCTTGGAGTTGACAGGAATAGATACGCAGTATTTT.

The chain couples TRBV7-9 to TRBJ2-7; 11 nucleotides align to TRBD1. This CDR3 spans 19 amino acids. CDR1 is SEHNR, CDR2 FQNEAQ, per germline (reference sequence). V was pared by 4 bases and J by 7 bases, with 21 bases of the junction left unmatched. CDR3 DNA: TGTGCCAGCAGCTCCGCCGGGACAGGGGGTGTTTTCGCCCCGGGGGAGCAGTACTTC. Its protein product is CASSSAGTGGVFAPGEQYF. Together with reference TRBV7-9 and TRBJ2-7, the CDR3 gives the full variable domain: DTGVSQNPRHKITKRGQNVTFRCDPISEHNRLYWYRQTLGQGPEFLTYFQNEAQLEKSRLLSDRFSAERPKGSFSTLEIQRTEQGDSAMYLCASSSAGTGGVFAPGEQYFGPGTRLTVT.

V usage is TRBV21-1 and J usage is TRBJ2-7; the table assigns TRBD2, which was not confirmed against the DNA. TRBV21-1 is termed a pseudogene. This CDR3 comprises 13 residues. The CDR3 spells CASSKEGGDEQYF. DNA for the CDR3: TGTGCCAGCAGTAAAGAGGGAGGGGACGAGCAGTACTTC.

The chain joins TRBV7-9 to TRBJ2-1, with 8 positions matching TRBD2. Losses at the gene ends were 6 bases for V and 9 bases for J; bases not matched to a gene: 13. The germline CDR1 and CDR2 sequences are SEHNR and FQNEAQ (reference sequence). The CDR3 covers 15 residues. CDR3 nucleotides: TGTGCCAGCAGTTCAACCGGGACTAGGCCTCGTGAGCAGTTCTTC. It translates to CASSSTGTRPREQFF. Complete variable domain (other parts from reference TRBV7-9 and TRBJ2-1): DTGVSQNPRHKITKRGQNVTFRCDPISEHNRLYWYRQTLGQGPEFLTYFQNEAQLEKSRLLSDRFSAERPKGSFSTLEIQRTEQGDSAMYLCASSSTGTRPREQFFGPGTRLTVL.

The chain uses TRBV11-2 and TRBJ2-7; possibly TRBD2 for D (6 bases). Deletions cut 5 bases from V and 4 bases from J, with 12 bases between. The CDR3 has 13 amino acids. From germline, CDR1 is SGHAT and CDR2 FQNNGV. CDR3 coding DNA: TGTGCCAGCAGCCTAGCGCTCGTTTACGAGCAGTACTTC. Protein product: CASSLALVYEQYF.

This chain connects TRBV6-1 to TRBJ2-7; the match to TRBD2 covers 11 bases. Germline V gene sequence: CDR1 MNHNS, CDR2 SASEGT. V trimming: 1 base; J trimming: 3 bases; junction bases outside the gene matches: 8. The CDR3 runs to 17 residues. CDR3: CASSEDSLAGGFYEQYF. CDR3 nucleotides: TGTGCCAGCAGTGAAGACAGTCTAGCGGGAGGCTTCTACGAGCAGTACTTC.

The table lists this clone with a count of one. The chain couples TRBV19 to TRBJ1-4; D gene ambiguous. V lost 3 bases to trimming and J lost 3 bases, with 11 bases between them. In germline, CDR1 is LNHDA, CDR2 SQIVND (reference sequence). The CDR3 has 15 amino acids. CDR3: CASSIPSDSNEKLFF. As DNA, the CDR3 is TGTGCCAGTAGTATCCCCAGCGATTCTAATGAAAAACTGTTTTTT.